A selection of T cell receptor beta chains follows, all from one sample in a study of post-analysis software for immune sequencing data. Using its own MiXCR run on the PCR reads, TCRdb lists one record per CDR3 protein. Of approximately 770,000 distinct CDR3 sequences in the sample, approximately 44% were seen once. Source material: blood. The source of these receptors is a girl under 18 with multiple sclerosis. The conserved cysteine and the conserved F or W are not part of the CDR3 here.

j_call | v_call | cdr3_aa
TRBJ2-1 | TRBV20-1 | SAIIRPGVTSSYNEQF
TRBJ2-5 | TRBV3-1 | ASSQTNQETQY
TRBJ2-4 | TRBV10-3 | AISPTLDIQY
TRBJ1-2 | TRBV12-3/TRBV12-4 | ASSHSGGEYHGYT
TRBJ2-2 | TRBV7-2 | ASSLPGRTGERF
TRBJ1-5 | TRBV12-3/TRBV12-4 | ASSFNTILGDVCNQPQH
TRBJ2-1 | TRBV7-8 | ASSLVGGYSYNEQF
TRBJ2-5 | TRBV20-1 | SARSGPQETQY
TRBJ2-3 | TRBV11-2 | ASSATRSSTDTQY
TRBJ1-2 | TRBV29-1 | SVEGGAGGYT
TRBJ2-3 | TRBV20-1 | SAGTTSGGGDTQY
TRBJ2-3 | TRBV7-9 | ASTSGTDTQY
TRBJ2-1 | TRBV9 | ASSASLSGSSYNEQF